This TCR beta chain appears in the sequencing data of a study of shared clonotypes between healthy human individuals. Broader study findings: It was expected that sequencing depth would affect clonotype sharing among donors. Estimated richness was generally greater in naive than memory subsets. The study's rarefaction showed incomplete sorted-subset sequencing despite large depth.

Naive CD8 cells comprised CD45RO-negative, CCR7-positively selected cells, excluding terminally differentiated effector memory CD45RA+ cells. About this clone: The target antigen is unknown.

Between the trimmed V and J ends, which lost 4 bases and 6 bases, there was a span of 18 bases. Germline V gives CDR1 PRHDT, CDR2 FYEKMQ (reference sequence). The CDR3 runs to 15 residues. Sequencing used immunoSEQ multiplex PCR; TCRdb keeps in-frame clones, though not all of them. This sample has roughly 2,000,000 clones; approximately 92% occur once, and the top ten carry 1.5% to 2%. The sample consisted of naive CD8+ T cells from PBMCs. The V call is TRBV13, the J call TRBJ1-2; TRBD1 is a possible D gene (6 bases). The source of this sequence is a man aged 18 to 29 in good health. Some clones in this sample may be carry-over from other donors' samples. The CDR3 DNA follows: TGTGCCAGCAGCTCCCGTTGGGGGGCGATGGATGGCTACACCTTC. Translating gives CASSSRWGAMDGYTF.